The next 14 T cell receptor beta chains were all read from a single sample in a study of T cell repertoires in cytomegalovirus infection. These receptors are not linked to any known antigen. Using its own MiXCR run on the reads, TCRdb lists one record per CDR3 protein. The data show 200,000 to 250,000 distinct CDR3 sequences, less than 50% seen once. The sample here was CD8+ T cells from cultured PBMCs, taken from culture after CMV antigen stimulation. The receptors originated from a human donor in good health (CMV status not recorded). Some clones in this sample may be carry-over from other donors' samples.

This clonotype was counted only a few times. This rearrangement joins TRBV27 to TRBJ1-5, with D possibly TRBD1 on 6 matching bases. V was clipped by 3 bases and J by 3 bases, with 12 bases between them. The CDR3 is made up of 15 amino acids. Germline V CDR1 and CDR2: MNHEY, SMNVEV (reference sequence). CDR3 sequence (DNA): TGTGCCAGCAGTTTGGGGGCGCGGGTCAATCAGCCCCAGCATTTT. Its protein is CASSLGARVNQPQHF.

The chain combines TRBV7-9 with TRBJ2-7, with TRBD1 matching 10 bases. With V trimmed by 1 base and J by 7 bases, 7 bases remained unmatched. CDR1 SEHNR and CDR2 FQNEAQ come from the germline V gene (reference sequence). CDR3 size: 15 residues. The CDR3 DNA reads as TGTGCCAGCAGCTTAGTAGACAGGGGGCGTCGAGAGCAGTACTTC. This gives the protein CASSLVDRGRREQYF.

V gene TRBV11-1 combines with J gene TRBJ2-7, with 12 bases identical to TRBD1. The CDR3 length is 18 residues. Looked up from germline, CDR1 is SGHAT and CDR2 is FQDESV (reference sequence). The trim removed 0 bases at V and 0 bases at J, leaving 6 bases unmatched. The CDR3 coding sequence is TGTGCCAGCAGCTTAGCGCGCGGGACAGGGGGCTCCTCCTACGAGCAGTACTTC. Its protein is CASSLARGTGGSSYEQYF.

This clonotype was observed a handful of times. The chain employs TRBV11-2 and TRBJ2-2; 10 bases agree with TRBD2. Losses at the gene ends were 6 bases for V and 7 bases for J; bases not matched to a gene: 11. Germline V gene lookup returns CDR1 SGHAT and CDR2 FQNNGV. CDR3 length: 16 amino acids. CDR3 protein: CASRLPGLANLGELFF. CDR3 bases: TGTGCCAGCAGGCTCCCGGGACTAGCGAATCTCGGGGAGCTGTTTTTT.

This chain uses TRBV25-1 with TRBJ2-5, with 7 bases lining up with TRBD2. This CDR3 has 10 residues. Germline V gene lookup returns CDR1 MGHDK and CDR2 SYGVNS. V was clipped by 5 bases and J by 9 bases; unmatched bases: 0. CDR3 sequence reads: CASSRGAQYF. The CDR3 nucleotides are TGTGCCAGCAGTCGGGGGGCCCAGTACTTC.

This clonotype appeared a single time. The chain couples TRBV13 to TRBJ2-3; D is possibly TRBD2 (6 bases). Germline values: CDR1 PRHDT, CDR2 FYEKMQ (reference sequence). There are 12 residues in the CDR3. V was cut by 8 bases and J by 5 bases, with 11 bases left in between. The CDR3 sequence: CASHGEEDTQYF. The CDR3 DNA is TGTGCCAGCCATGGGGAGGAAGATACGCAGTATTTT. Full variable domain (remainder filled in from reference TRBV13 and TRBJ2-3): AAGVIQSPRHLIKEKRETATLKCYPIPRHDTVYWYQQGPGQDPQFLISFYEKMQSDKGSIPDRFSAQQFSDYHSELNMSSLELGDSALYFCASHGEEDTQYFGPGTRLTVL.

The chain carries TRBV15 and TRBJ2-7, with 10 bases lining up with TRBD2. V shed 3 bases and J 1 base; nucleotides not matched to a gene: 3. CDR3 length: 15 amino acids. The V gene's germline CDR1 is LNHNV and CDR2 YYDKDF (reference sequence). CDR3 residues: CATSRGLAKSYEQYF. The CDR3 DNA reads as TGTGCCACCAGCAGGGGACTAGCGAAATCCTACGAGCAGTACTTC.

This clonotype came up a few times. V usage is TRBV7-9 and J usage is TRBJ1-1; D is uncertain. Trimming removed 4 bases from V and 3 bases from J, with 6 bases in between. The length of the CDR3 is 12 residues. Germline lookup yields CDR1 SEHNR and CDR2 FQNEAQ (reference sequence). This chain's CDR3 is CASSSRYTEAFF. The CDR3 nucleotides read TGTGCCAGCAGCTCTCGGTACACTGAAGCTTTCTTT.

The genes are TRBV6-5 and TRBJ1-6, with D possibly being TRBD1 (5 bases). V lost 0 bases and J lost 7, with 10 bases in between. Germline V CDR1 and CDR2: MNHEY, SVGAGI. CDR3 length: 15 amino acids. The CDR3 DNA follows: TGTGCCAGCAGTTACTCCGACAGCTCGAATTCACCCCTCCACTTT. Protein: CASSYSDSSNSPLHF.

The CDR3 region is CASSTTGEQFF. CDR3 DNA sequence: TGCGCCAGCAGCACGACAGGGGAGCAGTTCTTC. The chain has TRBV5-1 and TRBJ2-1, with TRBD1 matching over 7 bases. V dropped 4 bases and J dropped 10; count of bases not matched to a gene: 2. The CDR3 has 11 amino acids. Germline CDR1 SGHRS, CDR2 YFSETQ.

This rearrangement joins TRBV12-3 or TRBV12-4 to TRBJ2-1; 14 bases are a match to TRBD2. The CDR3 runs to 15 residues. V was clipped by 6 bases and J by 9 bases; unmatched bases: 7. CDR3 bases: TGTGCCAGCAGCCTGACTAGCGGGAGGGCCTTTGAGCAGTTCTTC. It specifies CASSLTSGRAFEQFF.

This chain connects TRBV20-1 to TRBJ2-3; D is uncertain. The V gene lost 6 bases and the J gene lost 7 bases, with 8 bases spanning the gap. CDR3 length: 10 amino acids. Germline-derived CDR1 and CDR2 are DFQATT and SNEGSKA (reference sequence). CDR3 sequence (DNA): TGCAGTGCCTTACCTAATACGCAGTATTTT. Protein: CSALPNTQYF.

The sample holds many counts of this clonotype. This chain uses TRBV7-8 with TRBJ1-2, with no clear D. CDR1 and CDR2 from the germline V gene are SGHVS and FQNEAQ. This CDR3 has 15 amino acids. V dropped 7 bases and J dropped 0 bases, with 15 bases sitting between them. The CDR3 is CASTTQRIANYGYTF. In nucleotides, the CDR3 is TGTGCCAGCACGACCCAGCGAATAGCTAACTATGGCTACACCTTC. The variable domain in full, completed from reference TRBV7-8 and TRBJ1-2, reads GAGVSQSPRYKVAKRGQDVALRCDPISGHVSLFWYQQALGQGPEFLTYFQNEAQLDKSGLPSDRFFAERPEGSVSTLKIQRTQQEDSAVYLCASTTQRIANYGYTFGSGTRLTVV.

The chain recombines TRBV10-3 with TRBJ1-1; TRBD1 might be the D (5 bases). Deletions cut 0 bases from V and 5 bases from J, with 13 bases between. CDR3 length: 15 residues. The germline gives CDR1 ENHRY, CDR2 SYGVKD. The CDR3 spells CAISESTDMVTEAFF. CDR3 DNA sequence: TGTGCCATCAGTGAGTCTACGGACATGGTAACTGAAGCTTTCTTT.